Shown below are 2 T cell receptor beta chains from a single sample sequenced in a study of human T cells and chemical hapten exposure. Time point specified: patch test 2, 6 weeks after DPC sensitization. The treatment is: therapeutic diphenylcyclopropenone sensitization with weekly scalp DPC. TCRdb independently ran MiXCR on the RACE reads; one entry per CDR3 protein. The sample consists of some 80,000 distinct CDR3 sequences, about 9.4% of them appearing once. This sample comprised whole blood, obtained in connection with sensitization to the hapten diphenylcyclopropenone (DPC). The receptors here all came from a woman younger than 45 with alopecia areata. Some clones in this sample may be carry-over from other donors' samples.

The table lists this clonotype with many counts. The rearrangement links TRBV18 to TRBJ2-5; D is ambiguous. V lost 3 bases, J lost 4 bases, and 6 bases lay in between. The CDR3 covers 12 residues. Germline V CDR1 and CDR2: KGHSH, LQKENI. For the CDR3, the DNA is TGTGCCAGCTCACCCCCCGGAGAGACCCAGTACTTC. This gives the protein CASSPPGETQYF.

This clonotype appeared many times. The gene calls are TRBV29-1 and TRBJ2-1, with D possibly matching TRBD1 (8 bases). Trimming stripped 7 bases from V and 4 bases from J, with 17 bases between. The CDR3 totals 14 residues. Germline V lookup: CDR1 SQVTM, CDR2 ANQGSEA. CDR3 in amino acids: CSGYNRGGYNEQFF. The CDR3 DNA follows: TGCAGCGGATACAACAGGGGGGGTTACAATGAGCAGTTCTTC.